The clone carrying this TCR beta chain has just one count. Data came from immunoSEQ multiplex PCR; TCRdb stores just in-frame clones and leaves some out. Of about 180,000 clones in the sample, 94% were seen once. The data were taken from a study of control samples from healthy donors and cancer patients. This CDR3 comprises 15 residues. V was shortened by 5 bases and J by 4 bases, with 17 bases between the two germline ends. CDR1 is SGHAT, CDR2 FQNNGV, per germline. This chain connects TRBV11-2 to TRBJ1-2; D gene ambiguous. Sequences were obtained from blood. The source is a woman aged 18-30 years in good health. CDR3 bases: TGTGCCAGCAGCGCCGGGCCGCTCCTTTCCTATGGCTACACCTTC. Protein product: CASSAGPLLSYGYTF.